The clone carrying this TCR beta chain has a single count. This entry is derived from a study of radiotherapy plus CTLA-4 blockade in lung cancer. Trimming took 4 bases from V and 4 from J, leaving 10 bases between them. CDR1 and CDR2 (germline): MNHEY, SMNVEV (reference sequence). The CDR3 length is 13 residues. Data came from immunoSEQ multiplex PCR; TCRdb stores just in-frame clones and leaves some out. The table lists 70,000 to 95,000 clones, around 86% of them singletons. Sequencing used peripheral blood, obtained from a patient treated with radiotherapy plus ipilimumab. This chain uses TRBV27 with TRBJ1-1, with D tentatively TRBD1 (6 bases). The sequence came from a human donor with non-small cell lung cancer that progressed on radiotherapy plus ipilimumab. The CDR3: CASSWQGSTEAFF. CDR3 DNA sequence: TGTGCCAGCAGTTGGCAGGGGAGCACTGAAGCTTTCTTT.